Listed below are T cell receptor beta chains from one sample, sequenced in a study of blood T cell repertoires in COVID-19. Method: immunoSEQ multiplex PCR; TCRdb's copy keeps in-frame clones and lacks some. Of more than 55,000 clones in the sample, about 91% were seen once. Sequenced input: peripheral blood. Receptors originate from a man aged 60 to 75 with acute or convalescent COVID-19. Both conserved end residues are part of each CDR3. The D gene is left open where the match is weak. The size field is filled for only some rows; it gives once, few, many or a size class.

TRBV19	TRBD1	.	17	TRBJ1-1	CASSIGPGQPANTEAFF
TRBV5-1	.	.	16	TRBJ1-1	CASSPGPQGKNTEAFF
TRBV5-4	TRBD2	.	19	TRBJ2-2	CASSLPGTSGRASTGELFF
TRBV7-8	TRBD2	few	15	TRBJ2-7	CASSDWEREPYEQYF
TRBV29-1	.	.	13	TRBJ2-1	CSVDQSFNNEQFF
TRBV7-6	TRBD1	.	15	TRBJ1-4	CASSLAGTGLEKLFF
TRBV14	.	.	12	TRBJ1-4	CASSRSREKLFF
TRBV5-1	TRBD1	.	14	TRBJ2-1	CASGPGQQYNEQFF
TRBV19	TRBD2	.	17	TRBJ2-2	CASSIRLAGGNTGELFF
TRBV30	.	.	13	TRBJ2-7	CAWSVRGPYEQYF
TRBV10-3	TRBD2	.	15	TRBJ2-3	CAISLAGGLTDTQYF
TRBV9	.	few	14	TRBJ2-5	CASSVGLTVETQYF
TRBV7-8	TRBD1	.	15	TRBJ1-1	CASSTGALSLTEAFF
TRBV5-1	TRBD2	.	15	TRBJ2-3	CASTGLALGTDTQYF